This T cell receptor beta chain was identified during a study of siplizumab effects on memory and regulatory T cells. Remarks on this clone: The antigen is unknown.

Whole-study findings and limits: Relative to controls at 26.9%, mappable alloreactive CD4+ clones exhibited a mean Treg-derived proportion of about 69% with siplizumab. The alloresponse seemed to draw substantially on naive T cells, which appeared more diverse than memory cells.

Only in-frame clones appear in the TCRdb table, and some are missing; sequencing was by immunoSEQ multiplex PCR. The sample consists of about 72,000 clones, about 90% of them appearing once. Trimming shortened V by 0 bases and J by 4 bases, and 10 bases separated the two germline ends. CDR1 LGHNT and CDR2 FRNRAP come from the germline V gene. The CDR3 totals 15 residues. Sample: CD8+ T cells sorted from blood. This TCR came from a human donor in good health. The rearrangement uses TRBV12-5 and TRBJ2-1, with D tentatively TRBD2 (5 bases). The CDR3 reads CASGLVVRVYNEQFF. For the CDR3, the DNA is TGTGCTAGTGGTTTGGTGGTGAGGGTATACAATGAGCAGTTCTTC.